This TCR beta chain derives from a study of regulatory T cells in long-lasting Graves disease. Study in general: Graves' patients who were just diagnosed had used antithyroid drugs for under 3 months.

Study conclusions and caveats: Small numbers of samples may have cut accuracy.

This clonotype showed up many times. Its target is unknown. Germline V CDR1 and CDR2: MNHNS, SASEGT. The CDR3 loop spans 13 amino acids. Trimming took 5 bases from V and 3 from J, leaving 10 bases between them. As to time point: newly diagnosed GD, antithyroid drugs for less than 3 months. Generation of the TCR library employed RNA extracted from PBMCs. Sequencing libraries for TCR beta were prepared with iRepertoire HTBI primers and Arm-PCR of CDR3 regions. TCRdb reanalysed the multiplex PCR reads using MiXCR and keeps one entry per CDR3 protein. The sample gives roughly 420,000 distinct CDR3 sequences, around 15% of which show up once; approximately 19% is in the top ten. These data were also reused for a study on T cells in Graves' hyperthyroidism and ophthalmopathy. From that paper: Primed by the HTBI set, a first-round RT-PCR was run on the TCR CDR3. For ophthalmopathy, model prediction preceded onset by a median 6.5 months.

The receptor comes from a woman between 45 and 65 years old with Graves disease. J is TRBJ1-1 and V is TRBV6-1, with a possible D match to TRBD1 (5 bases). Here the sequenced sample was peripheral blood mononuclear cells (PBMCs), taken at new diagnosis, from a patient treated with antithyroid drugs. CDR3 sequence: CASSHDRHTEAFF. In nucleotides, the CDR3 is TGTGCCAGCAGTCATGACAGACACACTGAAGCTTTCTTT.